A single sample gave rise to the 32 T cell receptor beta chains below, sequenced in a study of cytomegalovirus exposure and HLA in healthy donors. With 60 Vbeta and 13 Jbeta primers, the PCR was carried out. Clones were read by immunoSEQ multiplex PCR, and TCRdb kept only the in-frame ones, dropping some. The sample has around 55,000 clones, roughly 74% seen once. Sample: PBMCs. The receptors originated from a man aged 40-49 years in good health and CMV-seropositive.

The V call is TRBV25-1, the J call TRBJ2-2; TRBD2 matches 7 bases. V lost 5 bases, J lost 4 bases, and 4 bases stayed unmatched. The germline gives CDR1 MGHDK, CDR2 SYGVNS. The CDR3 runs to 14 residues. The CDR3 spells CASSKSGGTGELFF. CDR3 bases: TGTGCCAGCAGTAAATCGGGGGGCACCGGGGAGCTGTTTTTT.

J is TRBJ1-2 and V is TRBV6-4; 10 positions match TRBD1. V was clipped by 0 bases and J by 7 bases; unmatched bases: 5. The CDR3 sequence is 15 residues long. Germline V CDR1 and CDR2: MRHNA, SNTAGT. CDR3 DNA: TGTGCCAGCAGTGACTCCGGGACAGGGGCGACTGGCTACACCTTC. Protein product: CASSDSGTGATGYTF.

CDR3 sequence reads: CASSGLGAQDEQFF. CDR3 bases: TGTGCCAGCAGTGGCCTGGGGGCGCAGGATGAGCAGTTCTTC. This chain uses TRBV2 with TRBJ2-1; tentative D call: TRBD1 (6 bases). The CDR3 covers 14 residues. V was shortened by 4 bases and J by 8 bases, with 15 bases between the two germline ends. Germline values: CDR1 SNHLY, CDR2 FYNNEI.

This clone was found a few times. This chain joins TRBV27 and TRBJ1-2; 9 bases are shared with TRBD1. CDR1 is MNHEY, CDR2 SMNVEV, per germline (reference sequence). Unmatched junction bases numbered 3, after V lost 4 bases and J lost 3 bases. This CDR3 has 14 amino acids. The CDR3 DNA reads as TGTGCCAGCAGTTCTACAGGGGGCGACTATGGCTACACCTTC. It specifies CASSSTGGDYGYTF.

The chain links TRBV11-2 to TRBJ1-4, with 8 bases that match TRBD1. The junction had 2 bases not matched to a gene; V was cut back by 1 base and J by 4 bases. CDR3 length equals 15 residues. Germline lookup yields CDR1 SGHAT and CDR2 FQNNGV. The CDR3 reads CASSLGDRINEKLFF. CDR3 coding DNA: TGTGCCAGCAGCTTAGGGGACAGGATTAATGAAAAACTGTTTTTT.

The chain is built from TRBV7-9 and TRBJ2-5; D call uncertain. Germline V gives CDR1 SEHNR, CDR2 FQNEAQ (reference sequence). The CDR3 is 15 amino acids. V was clipped by 4 bases and J by 2 bases, with 14 bases between them. CDR3 sequence (DNA): TGTGCCAGCAGCTCAATGAGACAAGAACAAGAGACCCAGTACTTC. As protein: CASSSMRQEQETQYF.

This chain joins TRBV7-9 and TRBJ1-5; TRBD1 might be the D (6 bases). The germline V gene has CDR1 SEHNR and CDR2 FQNEAQ (reference sequence). The V end was cut by 5 bases, the J end by 4 bases, with 9 bases between. There are 13 residues in the CDR3. CDR3: CASSVQGNQPQHF. The CDR3 DNA reads TGTGCCAGCAGCGTACAGGGTAATCAGCCCCAGCATTTT. Variable domain in full (rest from reference TRBV7-9 and TRBJ1-5): DTGVSQNPRHKITKRGQNVTFRCDPISEHNRLYWYRQTLGQGPEFLTYFQNEAQLEKSRLLSDRFSAERPKGSFSTLEIQRTEQGDSAMYLCASSVQGNQPQHFGDGTRLSIL.

Details on this clone: One end of the junction is discordant with germline, which a read error may explain. The chain carries TRBV18 and TRBJ1-2; maybe TRBD1 (5 bases). The length of the CDR3 is 12 residues. Germline V gene sequence: CDR1 KGHSH, CDR2 LQKENI. The CDR3, as DNA: TGTGCCAGCTCACCACCGGAACAGCAAGGGGCCTTC. Its translation is CASSPPEQQGAF.

This rearrangement joins TRBV7-9 to TRBJ1-2, with D perhaps matching TRBD1 (6 bases). From germline, CDR1 is SEHNR and CDR2 FQNEAQ (reference sequence). The CDR3 has 15 residues. The V end lost 1 base, the J end lost 7 bases, and 16 bases lay between the germline ends. The CDR3 reads CASSLVAAGAGGYTF. CDR3 sequence (DNA): TGTGCCAGCAGCTTAGTAGCAGCGGGGGCGGGTGGCTACACCTTC.

The V call is TRBV4-1, the J call TRBJ2-2; a possible D gene is TRBD2 (5 bases). This CDR3 region has 14 residues. The germline V gene encodes CDR1 MGHRA and CDR2 YSYEKL. V was shortened by 1 base and J by 7 bases, with 10 bases between the two germline ends. In DNA, the CDR3 is TGCGCCAGCAGCCAAGGAGAGGGCCACGGGGAGCTGTTTTTT. It translates to CASSQGEGHGELFF.

This chain links TRBV10-3 with TRBJ1-5; no reliable D call. The CDR3 sequence is 15 residues long. With 10 bases removed from V and 2 bases from J, the gap between germline ends came to 18 bases. Germline V gene lookup returns CDR1 ENHRY and CDR2 SYGVKD. CDR3 protein: CATLQHGDRNQPQHF. The DNA for the CDR3 is TGTGCCACCCTACAACACGGGGATCGCAATCAGCCCCAGCATTTT.

This chain uses TRBV2 with TRBJ1-4; D is unclear. Germline V gene sequence: CDR1 SNHLY, CDR2 FYNNEI. V was trimmed by 4 bases and J by 8 bases, leaving 14 bases between them. This CDR3 region has 14 residues. The CDR3 here is CASSVGEGTEKLFF. The CDR3 DNA sequence: TGTGCCAGCAGTGTTGGAGAGGGTACCGAAAAACTGTTTTTT.

The V and J genes are TRBV7-2 and TRBJ1-6; D ambiguous. Between the trimmed V and J ends, which lost 6 bases and 9 bases, there was a span of 9 bases. This CDR3 has 12 residues. In germline, CDR1 is SGHTA, CDR2 FQGNSA. This CDR3 is CASSYPGSPLHF. The DNA of the CDR3 is TGTGCCAGCAGTTATCCAGGTTCACCCCTCCACTTT. The full variable domain, its missing parts supplied by reference TRBV7-2 and TRBJ1-6, is GAGVSQSPSNKVTEKGKDVELRCDPISGHTALYWYRQSLGQGLEFLIYFQGNSAPDKSGLPSDRFSAERTGGSVSTLTIQRTQQEDSAVYLCASSYPGSPLHFGNGTRLTVT.

The chain uses TRBV7-3 and TRBJ2-5; 12 bases align to TRBD2. The ends lost 5 bases at V and 7 bases at J; junction bases unmatched: 11. CDR3 length: 16 amino acids. Germline V CDR1 and CDR2: SGHTA, FQGTGA. The CDR3 is CASSLTTSGGPLTQYF. The CDR3 DNA follows: TGTGCCAGCAGCCTGACGACTAGCGGGGGCCCCTTGACCCAGTACTTC.

This chain joins TRBV9 and TRBJ2-1, with a possible D match to TRBD1 (6 bases). Germline-derived CDR1 and CDR2 are SGDLS and YYNGEE. The CDR3 extends over 15 amino acids. V was clipped by 3 bases and J by 8 bases, with 18 bases between them. The CDR3 region is CASSALRGRLDEQFF. CDR3 DNA sequence: TGTGCCAGCAGCGCCCTCAGGGGCCGATTAGATGAGCAGTTCTTC.

V gene TRBV5-4 combines with J gene TRBJ2-7, with TRBD1 matching 7 bases. The germline V gene encodes CDR1 SGHNT and CDR2 YYREEE (reference sequence). The CDR3 contains 15 residues. V lost 3 bases to trimming and J lost 4 bases; unmatched junction nucleotides: 10. This CDR3 is CASSWGYRGSYEQYF. CDR3 bases: TGTGCCAGCAGCTGGGGGTACAGGGGAAGTTACGAGCAGTACTTC.

This clone was counted between two and nine times. The V gene is TRBV6-6, the J gene TRBJ1-2, with D possibly TRBD1 on 5 matching bases. V was shortened by 2 bases and J by 0 bases, with 10 bases between the two germline ends. This CDR3 has 15 amino acids. The V gene's germline CDR1 is MNHNY and CDR2 SVGAGI (reference sequence). The CDR3 DNA follows: TGTGCCAGCAGTTACGGGGGGACTTCTAACTATGGCTACACCTTC. This codes for CASSYGGTSNYGYTF.

J is TRBJ2-6 and V is TRBV4-2; maybe TRBD1 (6 bases). Germline V gene sequence: CDR1 LGHNA, CDR2 YNFKEQ. The CDR3 is 15 amino acids. V was clipped by 4 bases and J by 3 bases, with 10 bases between them. The DNA of the CDR3 is TGTGCCAGCAGCCGCACAGGGAGTGGGGCCAACGTCCTGACTTTC. Its protein is CASSRTGSGANVLTF.

The gene calls are TRBV6-5 and TRBJ2-7; possible D gene TRBD2, 5 bases. V lost 6 bases and J 0 bases, leaving 15 bases between the germline ends. CDR3 length: 15 residues. Germline assignment: CDR1 MNHEY and CDR2 SVGAGI. This CDR3 reads CASSPGVLISYEQYF. The DNA of the CDR3 is TGTGCCAGCAGCCCCGGGGTCCTGATCTCCTACGAGCAGTACTTC.

The genes are TRBV11-3 and TRBJ2-7; D ambiguous. The CDR3 length is 12 residues. CDR1 is SGHNT, CDR2 YENEEA, per germline. The ends were cut back, 2 bases at V and 3 bases at J, with 5 bases in the middle. The CDR3 coding sequence is TGTGCCAGCAGCTTATACAGCTACGAGCAGTACTTC. As protein: CASSLYSYEQYF.

J is TRBJ2-1 and V is TRBV30; D perhaps matches TRBD1 (7 bases). The CDR3 covers 14 residues. V was trimmed by 8 bases and J by 4 bases, leaving 18 bases between them. Germline-derived CDR1 and CDR2 are GTSNPN and SVGIG (reference sequence). The CDR3 coding sequence is TGTGCCGTAAATCAGGGGGGTACGTACAATGAGCAGTTCTTC. It codes for CAVNQGGTYNEQFF.

The V call is TRBV4-1, the J call TRBJ2-5; the D gene is possibly TRBD1 (5 bases). This CDR3 has 18 residues. V lost 4 bases and J lost 4, with 25 bases in between. Germline CDR1 is MGHRA and CDR2 is YSYEKL. CDR3 sequence: CASSLQVGLDNSGETQYF. In nucleotides, the CDR3 is TGCGCCAGCAGCCTGCAGGTTGGGCTGGACAACAGTGGAGAGACCCAGTACTTC.

This chain uses TRBV6-5 with TRBJ2-7; D remains ambiguous. The CDR3 runs to 14 residues. Germline V gene lookup returns CDR1 MNHEY and CDR2 SVGAGI. Trimming stripped 2 bases from V and 2 bases from J, with 10 bases between. The CDR3 here is CASSYAGPTYEQYF. CDR3 DNA sequence: TGTGCCAGCAGTTACGCTGGGCCAACCTACGAGCAGTACTTC.

This chain links TRBV7-2 with TRBJ1-1; 8 nucleotides match TRBD1. The germline V gene encodes CDR1 SGHTA and CDR2 FQGNSA. Trimming cost V 5 bases and J 3 bases; bases outside gene matches: 8. This CDR3 region has 15 residues. The CDR3 nucleotides read TGTGCCAGCAGCCAAGCCAGGGGGCGCGACACTGAAGCTTTCTTT. Its translation is CASSQARGRDTEAFF.

The chain links TRBV7-2 to TRBJ2-7; 12 bases match TRBD2. Germline V lookup: CDR1 SGHTA, CDR2 FQGNSA. V dropped 3 bases and J dropped 3; count of bases not matched to a gene: 6. This CDR3 region has 16 residues. CDR3 DNA sequence: TGTGCCAGCAGCTTGGCTCTAGCGGGGGGGTACTACGAGCAGTACTTC. It encodes CASSLALAGGYYEQYF. The whole variable domain, filled in from reference TRBV7-2 and TRBJ2-7, reads GAGVSQSPSNKVTEKGKDVELRCDPISGHTALYWYRQSLGQGLEFLIYFQGNSAPDKSGLPSDRFSAERTGGSVSTLTIQRTQQEDSAVYLCASSLALAGGYYEQYFGPGTRLTVT.

As concerns this clone: The junction shows a germline mismatch at one end, possibly a read error. The chain recombines TRBV5-4 with TRBJ2-3; 8 bases agree with TRBD2. Germline assignment: CDR1 SGHNT and CDR2 YYREEE (reference sequence). This CDR3 comprises 16 residues. This CDR3 reads CASSPGGGLGTDTQYF. CDR3 in DNA: TGTGCCAGCAGCCCCGGGGGGGGCCTTGGCACAGATACGCAATATTTT.

As for this clone: Other DNA sequences in the same sample also yield this CDR3. The chain carries TRBV2 and TRBJ2-5, with 10 bases matching TRBD2. This CDR3 contains 14 residues. The germline gives CDR1 SNHLY, CDR2 FYNNEI. With 4 bases clipped from V and 3 bases from J, the junction kept 2 bases outside the gene matches. The CDR3 region is CASSASGGKETQYF. CDR3 nucleotides: TGTGCCAGCAGTGCTAGCGGGGGAAAAGAGACCCAGTACTTC.

The chain combines TRBV7-3 with TRBJ1-1, with a tentative D call TRBD1 (5 bases). The V end lost 2 bases, the J end lost 2 bases, and 9 bases lay between the germline ends. The CDR3 spans 14 residues. Germline assignment: CDR1 SGHTA and CDR2 FQGTGA. CDR3 sequence reads: CASSLSGGNTEAFF. CDR3 bases: TGTGCCAGCAGCTTATCGGGGGGTAACACTGAAGCTTTCTTT.

This clone turned up a few times. The chain is built from TRBV19 and TRBJ1-1; D gene unclear. V lost 3 bases, J lost 0 bases, and 11 bases lay in between. Germline CDR1 and CDR2: LNHDA and SQIVND (reference sequence). The CDR3 length is 15 residues. DNA for the CDR3: TGTGCCAGTAGTATGAATGGTTACATGAACACTGAAGCTTTCTTT. Residues: CASSMNGYMNTEAFF.

This chain links TRBV4-3 with TRBJ2-7; D perhaps matches TRBD2 (7 bases). The CDR3 has 15 residues. The ends were cut back, 2 bases at V and 4 bases at J, with 15 bases in the middle. In germline, CDR1 is LGHNA, CDR2 YSLEER. In DNA, the CDR3 is TGCGCCAGCAGCCAACGGCTCGGGGGGCGGTACGAGCAGTACTTC. This sequence encodes CASSQRLGGRYEQYF.

V gene TRBV6-1 combines with J gene TRBJ1-4, with D uncertain. V was shortened by 7 bases and J by 5 bases, with 14 bases between the two germline ends. The length of the CDR3 is 14 residues. Germline loops: CDR1 MNHNS, CDR2 SASEGT. CDR3 in amino acids: CASTVYSLNEKLFF. DNA for the CDR3: TGTGCCAGCACTGTGTACAGCCTGAATGAAAAACTGTTTTTT.

The chain carries TRBV28 and TRBJ1-1, with no clear D. Germline CDR1 MDHEN, CDR2 SYDVKM. The CDR3 extends over 12 amino acids. Trimming pared 8 bases from V and 3 bases from J, leaving 10 bases between. The CDR3 sequence is CASHEVDTEAFF. The CDR3 coding sequence is TGTGCCAGCCACGAGGTGGACACTGAAGCTTTCTTT.